Listed here are 16 T cell receptor beta chains from one sample, sequenced in a study of blood T cell repertoires in COVID-19. The repertoire was sequenced with immunoSEQ multiplex PCR; TCRdb's copy has only in-frame clones and lacks some. Of 200,000 to 300,000 clones in the sample, about 85% were seen once. The sequenced material came from peripheral blood. These receptors all come from a man aged 55 to 69 with acute or convalescent COVID-19.

The chain is built from TRBV7-8 and TRBJ2-5; D unresolved. The CDR3 length is 16 residues. Germline-derived CDR1 and CDR2 are SGHVS and FQNEAQ. V shed 3 bases and J shed 2 bases, with 16 bases lying between them. CDR3 nucleotide sequence: TGTGCCAGCAGCTTTCCAACGAACAGCCTGCAAGAGACCCAGTACTTC. It encodes CASSFPTNSLQETQYF.

The chain carries TRBV2 and TRBJ2-1; 9 positions match TRBD2. Germline V gene sequence: CDR1 SNHLY, CDR2 FYNNEI. The CDR3 is 17 residues long. V gave up 2 bases and J gave up 0 bases; unmatched junction bases: 5. The CDR3 loop is CASSERGSGGSYNEQFF. The CDR3 DNA sequence: TGTGCCAGCAGTGAACGGGGTAGCGGGGGCTCCTACAATGAGCAGTTCTTC.

This chain joins TRBV27 and TRBJ1-2; 7 positions match TRBD1. The V segment lost 0 bases and the J segment 6 bases; nucleotides outside the gene matches: 10. This CDR3 is 16 amino acids long. Germline V gives CDR1 MNHEY, CDR2 SMNVEV (reference sequence). In DNA form, the CDR3 reads TGTGCCAGCAGTTTATCGTGGGACAGACGCTCGCATGGCTACACCTTC. The encoded protein is CASSLSWDRRSHGYTF.

The rearrangement uses TRBV7-9 and TRBJ2-7; TRBD2 aligns across 7 bases. Germline CDR1 and CDR2: SEHNR and FQNEAQ (reference sequence). The CDR3 consists of 15 residues. V was clipped by 4 bases and J by 4 bases; unmatched bases: 10. The CDR3 nucleotides read TGTGCCAGCAGCTCAACACGGACTAGGCCTTACGAGCAGTACTTC. Translation: CASSSTRTRPYEQYF.

CDR3 sequence: CASSLTSGGLNEQFF. CDR3 sequence (DNA): TGCGCCAGCAGCCTGACTAGCGGGGGGTTGAATGAGCAGTTCTTC. The chain carries TRBV5-1 and TRBJ2-1; 13 nucleotides match TRBD2. Germline V CDR1 and CDR2: SGHRS, YFSETQ. This CDR3 comprises 15 residues. V was pared by 4 bases and J by 7 bases, with 5 bases of the junction left unmatched.

Points on this clone: Distinct nucleotide sequences in the sample also encode this CDR3. The V and J genes are TRBV5-1 and TRBJ1-1; D call uncertain. This CDR3 has 14 residues. Germline CDR1 is SGHRS and CDR2 is YFSETQ. V was shortened by 2 bases and J by 1 base, with 9 bases between the two germline ends. DNA for the CDR3: TGCGCCAGCAGCTTAGCGGGAGGGAACACTGAAGCTTTCTTT. This translates into CASSLAGGNTEAFF.

The chain uses TRBV18 and TRBJ1-4; D unclear. The CDR3 is 16 amino acids. Germline V gives CDR1 KGHSH, CDR2 LQKENI. V was cut by 3 bases and J by 0 bases, with 11 bases left in between. CDR3 sequence reads: CASSPNVRTTNEKLFF. The CDR3 DNA reads as TGTGCCAGCTCACCGAACGTGCGGACAACTAATGAAAAACTGTTTTTT.

This chain uses TRBV5-6 with TRBJ2-5, with D possibly matching TRBD1 (6 bases). The length of the CDR3 is 13 residues. Germline CDR1 is SGHDT and CDR2 is YYEEEE. Trimming cost V 3 bases and J 2 bases, with 8 bases left between them. The DNA for the CDR3 is TGTGCCAGCAGCTCTACAGGGCAAGAGACCCAGTACTTC. It yields the protein CASSSTGQETQYF.

In this sample, this clone turned up many times. The gene calls are TRBV7-2 and TRBJ1-2, with D unresolved. Germline V gives CDR1 SGHTA, CDR2 FQGNSA. V was cut by 1 base and J by 5 bases, with 5 bases left in between. The CDR3 is 12 residues long. This chain's CDR3 is CASSLVSYGYTF. In DNA, the CDR3 is TGTGCCAGCAGCTTAGTATCGTATGGCTACACCTTC. The variable domain in full, completed from reference TRBV7-2 and TRBJ1-2, reads GAGVSQSPSNKVTEKGKDVELRCDPISGHTALYWYRQSLGQGLEFLIYFQGNSAPDKSGLPSDRFSAERTGGSVSTLTIQRTQQEDSAVYLCASSLVSYGYTFGSGTRLTVV.

The gene calls are TRBV12-3 or TRBV12-4 and TRBJ2-5; D gene unclear. The germline V and J ends were trimmed by 4 bases and 4 bases, with 4 bases remaining between them. The CDR3 covers 11 residues. The CDR3 DNA follows: TGTGCCAGCAGTTCGTTAGAGACCCAGTACTTC. Translation gives CASSSLETQYF.

The chain links TRBV28 to TRBJ2-7; 7 nucleotides line up with TRBD1. Germline V gene data show CDR1 as MDHEN and CDR2 as SYDVKM. This CDR3 spans 12 amino acids. Trimming took 4 bases from V and 11 from J; bases not matched to a gene: 8. CDR3 loop: CASSSSDRKEYF. In DNA, the CDR3 is TGTGCCAGCAGTTCCTCGGACAGGAAGGAGTACTTC.

Concerning this clone itself: At the DNA level, this CDR3 is encoded by other sequences in the same sample as well. The gene calls are TRBV10-3 and TRBJ2-3, with TRBD2 matching over 7 bases. CDR3 size: 13 residues. Germline V CDR1 and CDR2: ENHRY, SYGVKD. Unmatched junction bases numbered 1, after V lost 7 bases and J lost 0 bases. The CDR3 DNA is TGTGCCATCACTAGCGGAAGCACAGATACGCAGTATTTT. It yields the protein CAITSGSTDTQYF.

The chain employs TRBV5-1 and TRBJ1-1, with 7 bases lining up with TRBD1. The CDR3 is 13 amino acids. Germline CDR1 reads SGHRS; CDR2 reads YFSETQ. V shed 1 base, J shed 11 bases, and the junction held 8 bases outside the gene matches. CDR3 nucleotide sequence: TGCGCCAGCAGCTTGATCGGGGACAGTCGGGCTTTCTTT. Translated: CASSLIGDSRAFF.

The J gene is TRBJ2-7, the V gene TRBV7-9; 8 bases fit TRBD2. V lost 5 bases to trimming and J lost 4 bases; unmatched junction nucleotides: 7. This CDR3 is built from 14 residues. In germline, CDR1 is SEHNR, CDR2 FQNEAQ (reference sequence). This CDR3 reads CASSPRGGKYEQYF. The CDR3 nucleotides read TGTGCCAGCAGCCCCCGGGGGGGGAAGTACGAGCAGTACTTC.

There are a few counts of this clone. V gene TRBV27 combines with J gene TRBJ2-7; TRBD1 might be the D (6 bases). This CDR3 has 12 residues. The V end lost 6 bases, the J end lost 6 bases, and 12 bases lay between the germline ends. The germline gives CDR1 MNHEY, CDR2 SMNVEV (reference sequence). The CDR3 region is CASSRTVGEQYF. The CDR3 nucleotides are TGTGCCAGCAGCCGGACAGTTGGCGAGCAGTACTTC.

This clone was seen only a few times. The chain links TRBV5-1 to TRBJ1-4; 10 bases map to TRBD1. The germline V gene encodes CDR1 SGHRS and CDR2 YFSETQ. This CDR3 spans 16 amino acids. V was clipped by 4 bases and J by 6 bases; unmatched bases: 9. CDR3 bases: TGCGCCAGCAGCACCTACCCCGGGACAGGGGATGAAAAACTGTTTTTT. Translating gives CASSTYPGTGDEKLFF.